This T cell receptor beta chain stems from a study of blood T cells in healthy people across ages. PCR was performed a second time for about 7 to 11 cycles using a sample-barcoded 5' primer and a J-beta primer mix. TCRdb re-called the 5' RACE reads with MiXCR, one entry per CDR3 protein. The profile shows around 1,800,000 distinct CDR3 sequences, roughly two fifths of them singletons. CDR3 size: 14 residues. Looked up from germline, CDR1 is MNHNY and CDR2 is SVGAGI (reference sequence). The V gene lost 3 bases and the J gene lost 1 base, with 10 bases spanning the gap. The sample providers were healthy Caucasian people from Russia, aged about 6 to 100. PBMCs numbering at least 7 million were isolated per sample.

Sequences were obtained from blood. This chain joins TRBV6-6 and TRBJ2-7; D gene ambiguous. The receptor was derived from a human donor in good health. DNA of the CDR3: TGTGCCAGCAGTTATTCCGACAAGTCCTACGAGCAGTACTTC. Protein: CASSYSDKSYEQYF.